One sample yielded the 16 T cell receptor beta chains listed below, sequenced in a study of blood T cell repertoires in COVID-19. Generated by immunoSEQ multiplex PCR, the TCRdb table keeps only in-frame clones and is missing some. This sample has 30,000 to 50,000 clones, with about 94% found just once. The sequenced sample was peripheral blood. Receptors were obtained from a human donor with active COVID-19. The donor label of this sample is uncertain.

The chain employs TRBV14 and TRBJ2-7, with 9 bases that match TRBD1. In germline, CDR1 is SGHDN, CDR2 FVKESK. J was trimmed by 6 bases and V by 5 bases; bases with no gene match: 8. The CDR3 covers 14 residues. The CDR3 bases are TGTGCCAGCAGCGTGCCGGGACAGGGTCGCGAGCAGTACTTC. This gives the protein CASSVPGQGREQYF.

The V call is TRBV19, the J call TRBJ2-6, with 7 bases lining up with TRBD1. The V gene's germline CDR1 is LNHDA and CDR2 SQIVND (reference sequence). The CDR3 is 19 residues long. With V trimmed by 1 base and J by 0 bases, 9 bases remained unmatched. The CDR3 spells CASSIGGGQWGSGANVLTF. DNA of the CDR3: TGTGCCAGTAGTATAGGAGGGGGACAGTGGGGCTCTGGGGCCAACGTCCTGACTTTC. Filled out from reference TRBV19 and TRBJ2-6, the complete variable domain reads DGGITQSPKYLFRKEGQNVTLSCEQNLNHDAMYWYRQDPGQGLRLIYYSQIVNDFQKGDIAEGYSVSREKKESFPLTVTSAQKNPTAFYLCASSIGGGQWGSGANVLTFGAGSRLTVL.

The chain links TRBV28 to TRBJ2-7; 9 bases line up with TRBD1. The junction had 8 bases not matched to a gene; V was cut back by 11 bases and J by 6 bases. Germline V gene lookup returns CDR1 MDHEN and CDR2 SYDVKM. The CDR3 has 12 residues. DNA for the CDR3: TGTGCCTGCGGGACAGGGTCCCGCGAGCAGTACTTC. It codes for CACGTGSREQYF.

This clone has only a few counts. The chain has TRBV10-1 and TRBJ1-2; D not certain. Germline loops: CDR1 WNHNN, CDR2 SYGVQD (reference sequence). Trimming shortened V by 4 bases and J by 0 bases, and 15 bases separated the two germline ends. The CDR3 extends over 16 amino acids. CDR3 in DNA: TGCGCCAGCAGTGGATCGACGGGGATTGCTAACTATGGCTACACCTTC. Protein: CASSGSTGIANYGYTF.

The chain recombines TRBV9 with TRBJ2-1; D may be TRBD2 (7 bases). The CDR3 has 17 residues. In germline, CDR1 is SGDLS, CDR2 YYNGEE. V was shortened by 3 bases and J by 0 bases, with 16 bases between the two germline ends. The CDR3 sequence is CASSEGGGSSSYNEQFF. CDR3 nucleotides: TGTGCCAGCAGCGAGGGGGGCGGGAGTAGCTCCTACAATGAGCAGTTCTTC.

The chain's CDR3 is CASSQDRGYNSYEQYF. The CDR3 coding sequence is TGTGCCAGCAGCCAAGACAGGGGCTACAACTCCTACGAGCAGTACTTC. This sequence joins TRBV14 and TRBJ2-7; TRBD1 might be the D (6 bases). CDR1 SGHDN and CDR2 FVKESK come from the germline V gene. The CDR3 covers 16 residues. Trimming shortened V by 0 bases and J by 0 bases, and 12 bases separated the two germline ends.

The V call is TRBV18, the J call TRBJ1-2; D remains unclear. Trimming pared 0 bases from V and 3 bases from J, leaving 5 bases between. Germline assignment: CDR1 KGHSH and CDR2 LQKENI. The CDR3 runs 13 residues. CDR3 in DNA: TGTGCCAGCTCACCACCGGAGTACTATGGCTACACCTTC. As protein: CASSPPEYYGYTF.

The CDR3 region is CASSLSGGLAKNIQYF. The CDR3 DNA follows: TGTGCCAGCAGCTTGTCGGGAGGGCTAGCCAAAAACATTCAGTACTTC. V gene TRBV7-9 combines with J gene TRBJ2-4, with 8 nucleotides matching TRBD2. The trim removed 3 bases at V and 0 bases at J, leaving 4 bases unmatched. Looked up from germline, CDR1 is SEHNR and CDR2 is FQNEAQ (reference sequence). CDR3 length equals 16 residues. The entire variable domain, with the rest obtained from reference TRBV7-9 and TRBJ2-4, is as follows: DTGVSQNPRHKITKRGQNVTFRCDPISEHNRLYWYRQTLGQGPEFLTYFQNEAQLEKSRLLSDRFSAERPKGSFSTLEIQRTEQGDSAMYLCASSLSGGLAKNIQYFGAGTRLSVL.

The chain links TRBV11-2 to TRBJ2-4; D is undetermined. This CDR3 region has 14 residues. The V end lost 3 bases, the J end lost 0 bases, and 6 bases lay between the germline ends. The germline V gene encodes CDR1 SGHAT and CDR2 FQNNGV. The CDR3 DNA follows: TGTGCCAGCAGCTTTAGAGTAGCCAAAAACATTCAGTACTTC. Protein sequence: CASSFRVAKNIQYF.

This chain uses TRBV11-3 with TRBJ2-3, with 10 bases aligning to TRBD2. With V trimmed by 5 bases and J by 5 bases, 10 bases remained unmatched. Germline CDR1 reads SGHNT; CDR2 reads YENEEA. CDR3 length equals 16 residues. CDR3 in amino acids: CASSPRSGGAGDTQYF. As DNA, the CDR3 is TGTGCCAGCAGCCCCAGGAGCGGGGGGGCGGGAGATACGCAGTATTTT.

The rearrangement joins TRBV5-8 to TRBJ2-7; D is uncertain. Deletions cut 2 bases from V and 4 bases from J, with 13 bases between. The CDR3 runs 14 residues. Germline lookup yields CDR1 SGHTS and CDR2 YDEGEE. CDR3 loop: CASSFLPRSYEQYF. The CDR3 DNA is TGTGCCAGCAGCTTTCTCCCGCGATCATACGAGCAGTACTTC.

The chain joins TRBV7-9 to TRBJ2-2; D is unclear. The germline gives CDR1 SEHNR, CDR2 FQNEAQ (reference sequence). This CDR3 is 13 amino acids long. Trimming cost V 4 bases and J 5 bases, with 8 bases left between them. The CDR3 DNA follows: TGTGCCAGCAGCTCTATTTTAACCGGGGAGCTGTTTTTT. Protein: CASSSILTGELFF.

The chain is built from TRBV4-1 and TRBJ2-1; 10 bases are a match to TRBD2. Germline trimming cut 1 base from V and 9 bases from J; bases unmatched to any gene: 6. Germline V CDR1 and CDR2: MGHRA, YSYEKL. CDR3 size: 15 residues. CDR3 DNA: TGCGCCAGCAGCCAAGGGCCCCTAGCGGGGGTTGAGCAGTTCTTC. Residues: CASSQGPLAGVEQFF.

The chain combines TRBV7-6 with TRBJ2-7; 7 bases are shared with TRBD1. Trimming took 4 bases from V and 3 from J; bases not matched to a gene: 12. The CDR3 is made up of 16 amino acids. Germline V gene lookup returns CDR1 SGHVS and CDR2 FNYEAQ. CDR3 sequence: CASSSGTASGNYEQYF. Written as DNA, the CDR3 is TGTGCCAGCAGCTCCGGGACAGCCAGTGGGAACTACGAGCAGTACTTC.

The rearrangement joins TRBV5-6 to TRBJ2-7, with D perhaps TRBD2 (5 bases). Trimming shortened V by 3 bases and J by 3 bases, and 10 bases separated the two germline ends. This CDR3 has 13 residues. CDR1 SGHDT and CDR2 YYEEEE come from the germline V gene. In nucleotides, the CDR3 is TGTGCCAGCAGCTCCGACTACATCTACGAGCAGTACTTC. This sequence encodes CASSSDYIYEQYF.

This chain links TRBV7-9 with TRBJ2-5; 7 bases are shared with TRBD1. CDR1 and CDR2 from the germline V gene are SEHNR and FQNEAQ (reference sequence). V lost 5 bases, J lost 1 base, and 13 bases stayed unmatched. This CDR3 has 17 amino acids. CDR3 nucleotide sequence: TGTGCCAGCAGCATAGGCCCACTAGGGGGCTTCCAAGAGACCCAGTACTTC. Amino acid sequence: CASSIGPLGGFQETQYF.